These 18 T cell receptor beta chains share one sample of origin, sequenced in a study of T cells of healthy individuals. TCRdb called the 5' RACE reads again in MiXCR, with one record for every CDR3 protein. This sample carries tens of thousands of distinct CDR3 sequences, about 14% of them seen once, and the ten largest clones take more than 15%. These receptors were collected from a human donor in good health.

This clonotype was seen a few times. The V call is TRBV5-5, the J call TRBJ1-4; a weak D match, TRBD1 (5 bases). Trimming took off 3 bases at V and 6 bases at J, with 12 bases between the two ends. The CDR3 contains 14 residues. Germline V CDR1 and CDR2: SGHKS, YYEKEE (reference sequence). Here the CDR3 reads CASSSLGTDEKLFF. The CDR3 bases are TGTGCCAGCAGCTCCCTGGGGACGGATGAAAAACTGTTTTTT.

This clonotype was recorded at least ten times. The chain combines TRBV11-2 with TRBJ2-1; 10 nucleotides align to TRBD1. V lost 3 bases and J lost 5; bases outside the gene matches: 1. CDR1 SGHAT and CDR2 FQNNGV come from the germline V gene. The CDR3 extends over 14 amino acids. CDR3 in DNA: TGTGCCAGCAGCTTCGGGACAGGGGACAATGAGCAGTTCTTC. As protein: CASSFGTGDNEQFF.

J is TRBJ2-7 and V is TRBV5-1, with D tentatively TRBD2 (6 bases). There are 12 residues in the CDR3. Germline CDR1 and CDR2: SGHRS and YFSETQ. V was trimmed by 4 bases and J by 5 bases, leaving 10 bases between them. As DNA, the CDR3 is TGCGCCAGCAGCCTACTAGCTGACGAGCAGTACTTC. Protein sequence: CASSLLADEQYF.

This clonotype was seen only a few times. DNA for the CDR3: TGTGCCAGTAGTGCTACAGGGGCTAATGAAAAACTGTTTTTT. This gives the protein CASSATGANEKLFF. The chain uses TRBV19 and TRBJ1-4, with TRBD1 matching 7 bases. J was trimmed by 3 bases and V by 5 bases; bases with no gene match: 3. Germline V gives CDR1 LNHDA, CDR2 SQIVND (reference sequence). This CDR3 contains 14 residues.

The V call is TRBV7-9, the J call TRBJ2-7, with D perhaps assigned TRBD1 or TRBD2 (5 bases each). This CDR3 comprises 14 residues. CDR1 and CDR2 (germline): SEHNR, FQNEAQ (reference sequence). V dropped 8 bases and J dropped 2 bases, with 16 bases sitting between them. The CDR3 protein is CASSAPGRTYEQYF. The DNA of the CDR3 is TGTGCCAGCTCTGCCCCGGGACGGACCTACGAGCAGTACTTC.

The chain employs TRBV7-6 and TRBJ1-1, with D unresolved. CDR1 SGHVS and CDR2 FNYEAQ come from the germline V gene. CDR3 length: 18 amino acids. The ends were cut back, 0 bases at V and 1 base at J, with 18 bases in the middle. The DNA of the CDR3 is TGTGCCAGCAGCTTAGCGACCGGGGAATGGCTGAGGAACACTGAAGCTTTCTTT. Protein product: CASSLATGEWLRNTEAFF.

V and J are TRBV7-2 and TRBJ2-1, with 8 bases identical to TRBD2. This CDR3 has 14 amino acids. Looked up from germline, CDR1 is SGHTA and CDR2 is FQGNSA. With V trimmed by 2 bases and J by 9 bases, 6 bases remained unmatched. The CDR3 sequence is CASSLRGGGVEQFF. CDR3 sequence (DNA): TGTGCCAGCAGCTTACGGGGGGGCGGTGTTGAGCAGTTCTTC.

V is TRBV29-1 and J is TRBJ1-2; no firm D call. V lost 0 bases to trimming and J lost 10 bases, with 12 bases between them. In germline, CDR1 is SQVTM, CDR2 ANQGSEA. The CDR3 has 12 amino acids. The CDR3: CSVEDAGLDYTF. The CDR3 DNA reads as TGCAGCGTTGAAGACGCGGGTTTGGACTACACCTTC.

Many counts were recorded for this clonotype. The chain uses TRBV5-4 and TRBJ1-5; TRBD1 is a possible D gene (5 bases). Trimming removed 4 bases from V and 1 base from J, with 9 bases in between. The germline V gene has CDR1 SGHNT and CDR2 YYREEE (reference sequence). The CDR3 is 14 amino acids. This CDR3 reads CASSLRDSNQPQHF. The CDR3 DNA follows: TGTGCCAGCAGCCTCCGGGACAGCAATCAGCCCCAGCATTTT. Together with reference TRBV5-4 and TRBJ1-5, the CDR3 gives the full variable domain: ETGVTQSPTHLIKTRGQQVTLRCSSQSGHNTVSWYQQALGQGPQFIFQYYREEENGRGNFPPRFSGLQFPNYSSELNVNALELDDSALYLCASSLRDSNQPQHFGDGTRLSIL.

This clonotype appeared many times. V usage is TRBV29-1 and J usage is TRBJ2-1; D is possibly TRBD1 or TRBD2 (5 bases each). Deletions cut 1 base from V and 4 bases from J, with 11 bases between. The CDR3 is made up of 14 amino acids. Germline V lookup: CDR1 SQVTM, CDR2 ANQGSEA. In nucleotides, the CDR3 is TGCAGCGTTGAAGTGCCGGGGCCTTACAATGAGCAGTTCTTC. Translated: CSVEVPGPYNEQFF.

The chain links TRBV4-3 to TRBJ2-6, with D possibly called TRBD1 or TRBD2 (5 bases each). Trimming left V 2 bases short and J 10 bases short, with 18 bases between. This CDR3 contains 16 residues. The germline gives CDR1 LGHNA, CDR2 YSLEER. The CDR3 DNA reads TGCGCCAGCAGCCAACTACCGGGGACGCGGCGAAACGTCCTGACTTTC. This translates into CASSQLPGTRRNVLTF.

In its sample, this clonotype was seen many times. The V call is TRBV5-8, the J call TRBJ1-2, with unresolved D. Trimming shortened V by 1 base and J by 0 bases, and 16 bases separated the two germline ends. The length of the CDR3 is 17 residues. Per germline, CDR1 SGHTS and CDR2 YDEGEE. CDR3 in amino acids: CASSLLGRGTANYGYTF. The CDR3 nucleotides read TGTGCCAGCAGCTTGCTAGGTCGAGGTACTGCTAACTATGGCTACACCTTC. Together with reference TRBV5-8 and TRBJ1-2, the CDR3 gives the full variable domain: EAGVTQSPTHLIKTRGQQATLRCSPISGHTSVYWYQQALGLGLQFLLWYDEGEERNRGNFPPRFSGRQFPNYSSELNVNALELEDSALYLCASSLLGRGTANYGYTFGSGTRLTVV.

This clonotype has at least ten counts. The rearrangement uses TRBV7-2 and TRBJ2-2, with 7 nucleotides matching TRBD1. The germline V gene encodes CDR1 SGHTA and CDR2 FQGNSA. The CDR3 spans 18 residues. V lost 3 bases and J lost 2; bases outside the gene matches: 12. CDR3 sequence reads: CASSFSPGQIFNTGELFF. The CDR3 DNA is TGTGCCAGCAGCTTTTCCCCGGGACAGATATTTAACACCGGGGAGCTGTTTTTT.

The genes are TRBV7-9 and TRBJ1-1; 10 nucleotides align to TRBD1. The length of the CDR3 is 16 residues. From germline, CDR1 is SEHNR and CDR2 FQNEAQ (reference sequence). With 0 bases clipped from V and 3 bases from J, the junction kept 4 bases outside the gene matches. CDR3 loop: CASSLARQGAYTEAFF. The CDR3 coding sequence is TGTGCCAGCAGCTTAGCGCGACAGGGGGCATACACTGAAGCTTTCTTT.

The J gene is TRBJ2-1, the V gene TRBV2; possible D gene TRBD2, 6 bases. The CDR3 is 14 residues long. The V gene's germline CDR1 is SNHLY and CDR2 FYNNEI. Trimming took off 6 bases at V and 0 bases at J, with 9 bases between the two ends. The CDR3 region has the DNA TGTGCCAGCAGGACTAGAAGCTCCTACAATGAGCAGTTCTTC. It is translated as CASRTRSSYNEQFF. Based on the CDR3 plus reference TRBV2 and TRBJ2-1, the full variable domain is EPEVTQTPSHQVTQMGQEVILRCVPISNHLYFYWYRQILGQKVEFLVSFYNNEISEKSEIFDDQFSVERPDGSNFTLKIRSTKLEDSAMYFCASRTRSSYNEQFFGPGTRLTVL.

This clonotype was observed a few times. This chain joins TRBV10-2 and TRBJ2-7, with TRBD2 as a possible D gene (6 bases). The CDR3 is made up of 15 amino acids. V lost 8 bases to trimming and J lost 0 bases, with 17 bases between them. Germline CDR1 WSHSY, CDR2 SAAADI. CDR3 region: CASYTIAASSYEQYF. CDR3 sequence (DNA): TGCGCCAGCTACACCATAGCGGCTAGCTCCTACGAGCAGTACTTC.

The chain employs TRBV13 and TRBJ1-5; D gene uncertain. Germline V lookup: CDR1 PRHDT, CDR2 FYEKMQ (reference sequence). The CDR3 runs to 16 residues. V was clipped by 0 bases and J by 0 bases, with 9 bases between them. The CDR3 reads CASSLGGSTSNQPQHF. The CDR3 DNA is TGTGCCAGCAGCTTAGGCGGCAGCACTAGCAATCAGCCCCAGCATTTT.

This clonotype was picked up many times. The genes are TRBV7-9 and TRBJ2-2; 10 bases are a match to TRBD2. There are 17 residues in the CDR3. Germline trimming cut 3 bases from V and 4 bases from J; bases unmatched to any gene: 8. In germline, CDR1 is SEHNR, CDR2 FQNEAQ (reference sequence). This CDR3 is CASSFPSSGRSTGELFF. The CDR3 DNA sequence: TGTGCCAGCAGCTTCCCTTCTAGCGGGAGAAGCACCGGGGAGCTGTTTTTT.